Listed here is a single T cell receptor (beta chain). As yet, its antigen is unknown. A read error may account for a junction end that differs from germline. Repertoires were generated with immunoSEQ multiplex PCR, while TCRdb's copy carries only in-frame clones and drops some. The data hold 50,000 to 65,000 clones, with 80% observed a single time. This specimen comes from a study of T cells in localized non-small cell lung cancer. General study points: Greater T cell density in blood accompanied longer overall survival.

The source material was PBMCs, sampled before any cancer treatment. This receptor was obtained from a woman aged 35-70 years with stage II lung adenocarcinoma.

The CDR3 region is CASSPGRDTEAFF. CDR3 nucleotide sequence: TGTGCCAGCAGCCCGGGCCGGGACACAGAAGCTTTCTTT. The V gene is TRBV7-3, the J gene TRBJ1-1, with TRBD1 as a possible D gene (6 bases). CDR1 and CDR2 (germline): SGHTA, FQGTGA. There are 13 residues in the CDR3.